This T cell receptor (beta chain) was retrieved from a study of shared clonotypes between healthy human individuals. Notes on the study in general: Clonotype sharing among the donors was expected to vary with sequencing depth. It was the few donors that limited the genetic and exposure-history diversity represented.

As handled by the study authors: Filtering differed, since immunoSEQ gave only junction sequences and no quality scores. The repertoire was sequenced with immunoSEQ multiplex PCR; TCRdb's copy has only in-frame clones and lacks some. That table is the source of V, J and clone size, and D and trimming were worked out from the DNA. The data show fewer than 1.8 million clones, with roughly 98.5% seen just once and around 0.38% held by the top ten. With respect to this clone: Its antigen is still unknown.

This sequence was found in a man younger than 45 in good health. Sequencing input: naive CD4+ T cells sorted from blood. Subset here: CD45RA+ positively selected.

The CDR3, as DNA: TGTGCCAGCTCACCTTCCCCCCCTAGCGGCTGGGAGACCCAGTACTTC. This encodes CASSPSPPSGWETQYF. The V call is TRBV18, the J call TRBJ2-5; TRBD2 aligns across 7 bases. V lost 3 bases, J lost 5 bases, and 12 bases stayed unmatched. There are 16 residues in the CDR3. From germline, CDR1 is KGHSH and CDR2 LQKENI.